A single sample is the source of the 11 T cell receptor beta chains below, sequenced in a study of T cell repertoires in cytomegalovirus infection. TCRdb re-analysed the reads in MiXCR, keeping a single row per CDR3 protein. Counted here are 300,000 or so distinct CDR3 sequences, about 9.2% occurring once; the ten biggest clones make up around 2.5%. Sequenced: PBMCs. All receptors come from a human donor in good health (CMV status not recorded). Some clones in this sample may be carry-over from other donors' samples.

This clonotype was counted at least ten times. V is TRBV6-1 and J is TRBJ2-1, with D possibly being TRBD1 (6 bases). Germline V gene lookup returns CDR1 MNHNS and CDR2 SASEGT. The CDR3 extends over 14 amino acids. Trimming removed 7 bases at V and 1 base at J, with 11 bases between. CDR3 in DNA: TGTGCCAGCATGTCAGGGGCGTCCTACAATGAGCAGTTCTTC. This sequence encodes CASMSGASYNEQFF.

The sample holds many counts of this clonotype. The CDR3 sequence: CASGRDRQLYNSPLHF. CDR3 bases: TGTGCCAGCGGAAGGGATAGACAGCTATATAATTCACCCCTCCACTTT. The V call is TRBV6-1, the J call TRBJ1-6, with D tentatively TRBD1 (5 bases). Germline V gene data show CDR1 as MNHNS and CDR2 as SASEGT. The germline V and J ends were trimmed by 8 bases and 4 bases, with 18 bases remaining between them. The CDR3 runs 16 residues.

At least ten counts were recorded for this clonotype. The chain couples TRBV7-8 to TRBJ2-1; TRBD2 matches at 14 bases. The CDR3 runs to 14 residues. CDR1 SGHVS and CDR2 FQNEAQ come from the germline V gene. Germline trimming cut 5 bases from V and 15 bases from J; bases unmatched to any gene: 9. CDR3 region: CASSGTSGGLKWFF. Here the CDR3 DNA reads TGTGCCAGCAGCGGGACTAGCGGGGGCTTGAAGTGGTTCTTC.

This clonotype was found a few times. The chain carries TRBV20-1 and TRBJ2-7; 7 nucleotides match TRBD1. CDR1 and CDR2 (germline): DFQATT, SNEGSKA (reference sequence). With 5 bases clipped from V and 6 bases from J, the junction kept 4 bases outside the gene matches. CDR3 size: 11 residues. In DNA, the CDR3 is TGCAGTGCTCGTGGACAGGCCGAGCAGTACTTC. Residues: CSARGQAEQYF.

A note on this clonotype: This may be a read error, as it is one base from a much larger clone. The chain has TRBV14 and TRBJ1-2; TRBD1 agrees at 9 bases. The CDR3 runs to 15 residues. Germline V gene lookup returns CDR1 SGHDN and CDR2 FVKESK. The CDR3 DNA reads TGTGCCAGCAGCCAAGGCAGGACAGGGGCCTATGGCTGCACCTTC. It encodes CASSQGRTGAYGCTF.

This clonotype appeared many times. The gene calls are TRBV6-5 and TRBJ1-4; a possible D gene is TRBD1 (5 bases). Germline-derived CDR1 and CDR2 are MNHEY and SVGAGI. The CDR3 has 13 residues. The V end lost 0 bases, the J end lost 7 bases, and 6 bases lay between the germline ends. CDR3 protein: CASSYSGPEKLFF. The CDR3 region has the DNA TGTGCCAGCAGTTACTCGGGACCTGAAAAACTGTTTTTT.

This clonotype showed up many times. The genes are TRBV13 and TRBJ2-7, with TRBD2 identical over 9 bases. V shed 3 bases and J 1 base; nucleotides not matched to a gene: 1. Germline CDR1 reads PRHDT; CDR2 reads FYEKMQ (reference sequence). The CDR3 totals 14 residues. The CDR3 coding sequence is TGTGCCAGCAGCTTTAGCGGGGGTTCCTACGAGCAGTACTTC. It specifies CASSFSGGSYEQYF.

This clonotype was recorded at least ten times. J is TRBJ2-1 and V is TRBV5-1; 7 positions match TRBD1. The germline gives CDR1 SGHRS, CDR2 YFSETQ. The CDR3 extends over 16 amino acids. Trimming took 6 bases from V and 2 from J; bases not matched to a gene: 11. The CDR3 sequence is CASTSTWQGAYNEQFF. The CDR3 nucleotides are TGCGCCAGCACCTCGACTTGGCAGGGGGCCTACAATGAGCAGTTCTTC.

This clonotype has a handful of counts. The chain employs TRBV28 and TRBJ2-3; 13 nucleotides agree with TRBD2. J lost 7 bases, V lost 8 bases, and 3 bases had no gene match. The germline gives CDR1 MDHEN, CDR2 SYDVKM. The CDR3 length is 13 residues. The CDR3 bases are TGTGCCAGCTTGGGACTAGCGGGATATACGCAGTATTTT. Its translation is CASLGLAGYTQYF.

This clonotype was found many times. The chain is built from TRBV7-9 and TRBJ2-2; tentatively, D is TRBD1 (5 bases). V lost 5 bases to trimming and J lost 5 bases, with 15 bases between them. Per the germline V gene, CDR1 is SEHNR and CDR2 is FQNEAQ (reference sequence). The CDR3 extends over 15 amino acids. CDR3 nucleotides: TGTGCCAGCAGCCAGGACACCGCGAGGACCGGGGAGCTGTTTTTT. Residues: CASSQDTARTGELFF.

This clonotype has at least ten counts. The chain joins TRBV7-3 to TRBJ2-2; a weak D match, TRBD1 (6 bases). The CDR3 is 15 amino acids. Germline CDR1 SGHTA, CDR2 FQGTGA. The germline V and J ends were trimmed by 5 bases and 7 bases, with 17 bases remaining between them. The CDR3 is CASSPTGMASGELFF. In DNA, the CDR3 is TGTGCCAGCAGCCCCACAGGGATGGCCAGCGGGGAGCTGTTTTTT.